Below, 2 T cell receptor beta chains from the same sample are listed, as sequenced in a study of Ad26.COV2.S vaccination and SARS-CoV-2 variants. Generated by immunoSEQ multiplex PCR, the TCRdb table keeps only in-frame clones and is missing some. The sample has more than 300,000 clones, approximately 80% seen once. Treatment of the sample: around 19 received Ad26.COV2.S at low or high dose, single or two shots; 5 received placebo; per-sample allocation not given. The samples were gathered on day 63 after the first injection of vaccine or placebo. The source was peripheral blood, collected in a trial of Ad26.COV2.S vaccine versus placebo. The receptors were sampled from a person between 18 and 65 years old who received the Ad26.COV2.S COVID-19 vaccine or a placebo.

The rearrangement links TRBV18 to TRBJ2-7, with D tentatively TRBD1 or TRBD2 (5 bases each). Per the germline V gene, CDR1 is KGHSH and CDR2 is LQKENI. The ends were cut back, 3 bases at V and 1 base at J, with 10 bases in the middle. This CDR3 has 14 residues. In DNA, the CDR3 is TGTGCCAGCTCACCCGGGACGGAGTCCTACGAGCAGTACTTC. Translated, it gives CASSPGTESYEQYF.

This clone was picked up a small number of times. The chain employs TRBV11-2 and TRBJ1-2, with D tentatively TRBD1 (5 bases). The V gene lost 0 bases and the J gene lost 3 bases, with 11 bases spanning the gap. The CDR3 length is 15 residues. In germline, CDR1 is SGHAT, CDR2 FQNNGV. The CDR3 DNA reads TGTGCCAGCAGCTTAGAGGGGACTTTAGACTATGGCTACACCTTC. Protein product: CASSLEGTLDYGYTF. The full variable domain, rest sourced from reference TRBV11-2 and TRBJ1-2, is EAGVAQSPRYKIIEKRQSVAFWCNPISGHATLYWYQQILGQGPKLLIQFQNNGVVDDSQLPKDRFSAERLKGVDSTLKIQPAKLEDSAVYLCASSLEGTLDYGYTFGSGTRLTVV.